This T cell receptor beta chain originates from a study of cytotoxic CD8 clonotypes in ibrutinib-treated CLL. Looking at the study overall: In all, more than ten patients were relapsed/refractory, about 15 were treatment-naive and roughly 18 were IGHV unmutated. A mean of around 260,000 productive templates and more than 75,000 productive rearrangements was obtained per sample. Response samples were obtained once patients had received a median 12 months of treatment, range 6 to 36.

To note about this clone: As yet, its antigen is unknown.

Assay used: immunoSEQ multiplex PCR; TCRdb lists only in-frame clones, some missing. The sample records about 76,000 clones, about 86% being singletons. Whole-study results and caveats: Few clonotypes were public, and these shrank or held steady under treatment.

Per germline, CDR1 LNHDA and CDR2 SQIVND (reference sequence). Trimming removed 3 bases from V and 3 bases from J, with 14 bases in between. The CDR3 extends over 15 amino acids. The chain is built from TRBV19 and TRBJ1-1; no definite D call. Sequencing was performed on PBMCs, taken before ibrutinib treatment. This TCR derives from a human donor with chronic lymphocytic leukemia. In nucleotides, the CDR3 is TGTGCCAGTAGTATCTTACTCGGTCACCACACTGAAGCTTTCTTT. Translating gives CASSILLGHHTEAFF.